This TCR beta chain was recorded in a study of beta chain features in type 1 diabetes. Study in general: Regarding age, gender and cell yields, patients proved similar to healthy donors. The study's findings and limits: People with Type 1 diabetes carried modestly yet significantly shorter TCRB CDR3s in all four CD4+ subsets. HLA influence on TCRB rearrangement stayed unresolved here. VDJ junctions sequenced from type 1 diabetes patients showed fewer insertions and more deletions.

Of note for this clone: The target antigen is unknown.

About 120 mL of blood, on average, came from one heparinised draw per donor. Reverse transcription of all isolated RNA meant that expressed TCRB transcripts were sequenced. Data came from immunoSEQ multiplex PCR; TCRdb stores just in-frame clones and leaves some out. The data contain around 250,000 clones, 20% of them seen just once; the ten biggest clones take up 0.028%. The CDR3 is 15 residues long. Germline V gene lookup returns CDR1 SGHNT and CDR2 YYREEE (reference sequence). Losses at the gene ends were 2 bases for V and 1 base for J; bases not matched to a gene: 3. The sequence came from a woman between 40 and 50 years old with type 1 diabetes. The J gene is TRBJ2-7, the V gene TRBV5-4; 10 nucleotides agree with TRBD2. The sequenced material came from naive CD4+ T cells from blood. The CDR3 DNA reads as TGTGCCAGCAGCTTATCGACTAGCGGGTCCTACGAGCAGTACTTC. Residues: CASSLSTSGSYEQYF. The entire variable domain, with the rest obtained from reference TRBV5-4 and TRBJ2-7, is as follows: ETGVTQSPTHLIKTRGQQVTLRCSSQSGHNTVSWYQQALGQGPQFIFQYYREEENGRGNFPPRFSGLQFPNYSSELNVNALELDDSALYLCASSLSTSGSYEQYFGPGTRLTVT.